These 11 T cell receptor beta chains were sequenced from one sample in a study of blood T cell repertoires in COVID-19. Data came from immunoSEQ multiplex PCR; TCRdb stores just in-frame clones and leaves some out. The sample lists roughly 280,000 clones; around nine tenths were seen once. The sample comprised peripheral blood. Receptor source: a woman in her twenties or thirties with COVID-19, enrolled during active disease.

The chain links TRBV6-6 to TRBJ1-6; D remains unclear. Germline values: CDR1 MNHNY, CDR2 SVGAGI (reference sequence). V lost 6 bases and J 14 bases, leaving 11 bases between the germline ends. This CDR3 has 11 residues. The CDR3 protein is CASSQAGALHF. The CDR3 nucleotides are TGTGCCAGCAGCCAAGCGGGCGCCCTCCACTTT.

The chain links TRBV5-5 to TRBJ1-1; the D gene is possibly TRBD1 (5 bases). Trimming removed 2 bases at V and 4 bases at J, with 21 bases between. CDR1 and CDR2 from the germline V gene are SGHKS and YYEKEE (reference sequence). This CDR3 spans 17 amino acids. The CDR3 here is CASSFGPHGGEGTEAFF. CDR3 in DNA: TGTGCCAGCAGCTTTGGGCCCCACGGGGGGGAGGGCACTGAAGCTTTCTTT.

The chain recombines TRBV6-6 with TRBJ2-1; the D gene is possibly TRBD2 (6 bases). The CDR3 is 13 amino acids. Germline CDR1 and CDR2: MNHNY and SVGAGI (reference sequence). The V gene lost 9 bases and the J gene lost 10 bases, with 19 bases spanning the gap. The CDR3 region has the DNA TGTGCCAGTATCCCTCTTATGGGAGGCGAGCAGTTCTTC. As protein: CASIPLMGGEQFF.

This rearrangement joins TRBV10-3 to TRBJ2-1; 8 bases align to TRBD2. Germline CDR1 and CDR2: ENHRY and SYGVKD. The CDR3 is made up of 16 amino acids. With V trimmed by 5 bases and J by 6 bases, 12 bases remained unmatched. The CDR3: CAISSTGTRSVNEQFF. The CDR3 DNA reads TGTGCCATCAGTAGCACCGGGACTAGGAGCGTCAATGAGCAGTTCTTC.

The chain recombines TRBV24-1 with TRBJ2-6; TRBD2 is a possible D gene (6 bases). Trimming stripped 6 bases from V and 4 bases from J, with 15 bases between. The germline V gene encodes CDR1 KGHDR and CDR2 SFDVKD. The CDR3 is made up of 16 amino acids. The CDR3 protein is CATSRGNSFGANVLTF. As DNA, the CDR3 is TGTGCCACCAGTCGGGGGAATTCCTTCGGGGCCAACGTCCTGACTTTC.

The chain has TRBV5-4 and TRBJ1-4, with D possibly being TRBD1 (5 bases). Deletions cut 3 bases from V and 4 bases from J, with 13 bases between. The CDR3 totals 15 residues. Germline values: CDR1 SGHNT, CDR2 YYREEE (reference sequence). The CDR3 DNA follows: TGTGCCAGCAGCTCCACGTGGGGCAGTAATGAAAAACTGTTTTTT. Protein product: CASSSTWGSNEKLFF.

This clone has just one count. The gene calls are TRBV19 and TRBJ1-2; no clear D gene. Looked up from germline, CDR1 is LNHDA and CDR2 is SQIVND (reference sequence). The CDR3 sequence is 11 residues long. Trimming pared 6 bases from V and 5 bases from J, leaving 7 bases between. Here the CDR3 DNA reads TGTGCCAGTAGGGCCGGGTATGGCTACACCTTC. Its protein product is CASRAGYGYTF.

The J gene is TRBJ2-2, the V gene TRBV28; TRBD2 matches at 9 bases. The CDR3 spans 17 residues. With 5 bases clipped from V and 3 bases from J, the junction kept 10 bases outside the gene matches. Per the germline V gene, CDR1 is MDHEN and CDR2 is SYDVKM. Here the CDR3 DNA reads TGTGCCAGCAGTCCGCGGGAGGGTAAGAAGGACACCGGGGAGCTGTTTTTT. Amino acids: CASSPREGKKDTGELFF.

This chain links TRBV9 with TRBJ1-3; D is undetermined. The CDR3 has 15 residues. CDR1 and CDR2 from the germline V gene are SGDLS and YYNGEE. V was clipped by 3 bases and J by 0 bases, with 10 bases between them. The CDR3 DNA is TGTGCCAGCAGCGCCATGCAGGACTCTGGAAACACCATATATTTT. Translated, it gives CASSAMQDSGNTIYF.

V is TRBV28 and J is TRBJ1-5, with 9 bases that match TRBD1. V lost 7 bases, J lost 2 bases, and 9 bases stayed unmatched. The germline V gene encodes CDR1 MDHEN and CDR2 SYDVKM. The CDR3 length is 16 residues. The CDR3 DNA reads as TGTGCCAGCACACGTACAGGGGGCCTGGGCAATCAGCCCCAGCATTTT. This translates into CASTRTGGLGNQPQHF.

V and J are TRBV6-1 and TRBJ1-3, with a tentative D call TRBD1 (6 bases). Germline CDR1 and CDR2: MNHNS and SASEGT. V lost 0 bases to trimming and J lost 6 bases, with 12 bases between them. This CDR3 contains 15 residues. Here the CDR3 reads CASSEAPGVENTIYF. The CDR3 DNA reads TGTGCCAGCAGTGAAGCGCCAGGGGTAGAAAACACCATATATTTT.